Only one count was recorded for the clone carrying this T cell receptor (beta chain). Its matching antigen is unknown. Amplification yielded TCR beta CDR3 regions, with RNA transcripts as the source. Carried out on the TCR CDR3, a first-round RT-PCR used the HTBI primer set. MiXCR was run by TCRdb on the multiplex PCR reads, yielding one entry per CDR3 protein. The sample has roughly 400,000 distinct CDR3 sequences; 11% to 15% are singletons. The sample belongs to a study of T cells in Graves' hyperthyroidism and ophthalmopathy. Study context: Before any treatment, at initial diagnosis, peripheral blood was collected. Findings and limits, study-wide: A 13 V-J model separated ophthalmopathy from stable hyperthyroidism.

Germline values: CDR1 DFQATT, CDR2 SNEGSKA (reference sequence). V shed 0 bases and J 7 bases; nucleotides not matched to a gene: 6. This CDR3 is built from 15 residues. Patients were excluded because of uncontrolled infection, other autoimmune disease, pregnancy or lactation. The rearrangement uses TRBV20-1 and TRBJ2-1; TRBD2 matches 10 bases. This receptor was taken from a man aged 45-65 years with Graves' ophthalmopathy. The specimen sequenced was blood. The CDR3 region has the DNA TGCAGTGCTAGAGAACCAGCGGGAGGGTTGAATGAGCAGTTCTTC. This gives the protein CSAREPAGGLNEQFF.